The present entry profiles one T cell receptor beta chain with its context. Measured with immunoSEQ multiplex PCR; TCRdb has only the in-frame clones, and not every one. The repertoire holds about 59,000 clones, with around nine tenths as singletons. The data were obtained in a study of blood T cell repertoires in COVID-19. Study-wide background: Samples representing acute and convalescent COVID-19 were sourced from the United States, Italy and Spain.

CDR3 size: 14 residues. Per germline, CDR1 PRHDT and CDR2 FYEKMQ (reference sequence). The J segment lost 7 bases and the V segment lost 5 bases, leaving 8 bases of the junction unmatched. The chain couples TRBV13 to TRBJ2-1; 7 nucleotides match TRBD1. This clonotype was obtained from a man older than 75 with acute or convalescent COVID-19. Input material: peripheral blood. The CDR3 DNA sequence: TGTGCCAGCAGCGACAGGGCATCTGGAAATGAGCAGTTCTTC. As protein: CASSDRASGNEQFF. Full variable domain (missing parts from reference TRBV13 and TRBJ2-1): AAGVIQSPRHLIKEKRETATLKCYPIPRHDTVYWYQQGPGQDPQFLISFYEKMQSDKGSIPDRFSAQQFSDYHSELNMSSLELGDSALYFCASSDRASGNEQFFGPGTRLTVL.